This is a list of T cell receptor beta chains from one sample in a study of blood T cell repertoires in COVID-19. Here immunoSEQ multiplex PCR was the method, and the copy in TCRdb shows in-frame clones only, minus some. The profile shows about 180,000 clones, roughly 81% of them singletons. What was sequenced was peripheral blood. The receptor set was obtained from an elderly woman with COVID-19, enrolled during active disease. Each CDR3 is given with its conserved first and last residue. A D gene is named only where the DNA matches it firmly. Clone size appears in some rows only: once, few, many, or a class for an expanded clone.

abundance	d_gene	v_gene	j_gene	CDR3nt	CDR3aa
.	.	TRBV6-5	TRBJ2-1	TGTGCCAGCAGCTACGACAGATACAATGAGCAGTTCTTC	CASSYDRYNEQFF
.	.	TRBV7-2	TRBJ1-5	TGTGCCAGCAGCTTAGGTCTGGGGGGGTATGATCAGCCCCAGCATTTT	CASSLGLGGYDQPQHF
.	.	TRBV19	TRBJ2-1	TGTGCCAGTAGTATAGCCCCAGGTAGTAGCTCCTACAATGAGCAGTTCTTC	CASSIAPGSSSYNEQFF
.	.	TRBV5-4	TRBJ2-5	TGTGCCAGCAGTTCGAAATCCCGGGACACAGAGACCCAGTACTTC	CASSSKSRDTETQYF
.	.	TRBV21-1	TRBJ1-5	TGTGCCAGCAGCAAAGTGGACAGGGGATATCAGCCCCAGCATTTT	CASSKVDRGYQPQHF
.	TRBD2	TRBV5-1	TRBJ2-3	TGCGCCAGCAGCTTGGCTATAACCGCGGGAGGCAGCACAGATACGCAGTATTTT	CASSLAITAGGSTDTQYF
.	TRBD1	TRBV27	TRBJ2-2	TGTGCCAGCAGTTTGACAGGGTCGAACACCGGGGAGCTGTTTTTT	CASSLTGSNTGELFF
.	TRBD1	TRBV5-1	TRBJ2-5	TGCGCCAGCAGTCCCCCGACAGGGGGCGGTGAGACCCAGTACTTC	CASSPPTGGGETQYF
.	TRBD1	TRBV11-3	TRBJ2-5	TGTGCCAGCAGTGATAGACAGGGGAAGACCCAGTACTTC	CASSDRQGKTQYF
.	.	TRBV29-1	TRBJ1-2	TGCAGCGTTGAATACCCTACCGGAAGGGGCGGCTACACCTTC	CSVEYPTGRGGYTF
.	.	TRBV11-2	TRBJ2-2	TGTGCCAGCAGCTTAAGGGGTGGGGAGCTGTTTTTT	CASSLRGGELFF
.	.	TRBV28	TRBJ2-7	TGTGCCAGCAGTCTCACAGGCTCGCAGTACTTC	CASSLTGSQYF
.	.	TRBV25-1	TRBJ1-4	TGTGCCAGCAGTGATGGAAGGGGAGAAAAACTGTTTTTT	CASSDGRGEKLFF
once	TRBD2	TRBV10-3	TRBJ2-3	TGTGCCATCAGTAGGCCGTGGGTGGAGCGGGGAAGCACAGATACGCAGTATTTT	CAISRPWVERGSTDTQYF
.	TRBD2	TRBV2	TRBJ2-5	TGTGCCAGCAGTGATCTAGCGGGGCAAGAGACCCAGTACTTC	CASSDLAGQETQYF
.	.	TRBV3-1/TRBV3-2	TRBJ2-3	TGTGCCAGCAGCCAATCCCCTATCCCGGATACGCAGTATTTT	CASSQSPIPDTQYF
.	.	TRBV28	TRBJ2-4	TGTGCCAGCAGTTACCAGACAGAAAACATTCAGTACTTC	CASSYQTENIQYF
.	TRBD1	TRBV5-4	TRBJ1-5	TGTGCCAGCAGCCAGGGACAGAATCAGCCCCAGCATTTT	CASSQGQNQPQHF
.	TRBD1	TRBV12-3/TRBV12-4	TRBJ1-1	TGTGCCAGCAGCCTTGACAGGGGGACTGAAGCTTTCTTT	CASSLDRGTEAFF
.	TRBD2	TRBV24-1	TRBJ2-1	TGTGCCACCAGTGGTGAACCGGGACTAGCGGGCCTAGGACCCTACAATGAGCAGTTCTTC	CATSGEPGLAGLGPYNEQFF
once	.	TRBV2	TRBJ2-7	TGTGCCAGCAGTCCAATAGCGGTAGGAAGCTACGAGCAGTACTTC	CASSPIAVGSYEQYF
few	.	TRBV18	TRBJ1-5	TGTGCCAGCTCATCTGGCCGACAGTCCAATCAGCCCCAGCATTTT	CASSSGRQSNQPQHF
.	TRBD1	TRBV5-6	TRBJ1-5	TGTGCCAGCAGCTGGGGGACAGGGAACAATCAGCCCCAGCATTTT	CASSWGTGNNQPQHF
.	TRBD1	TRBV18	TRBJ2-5	TGTGCCAGCTCACCATGGACAGGCCCCCAAGAGACCCAGTACTTC	CASSPWTGPQETQYF
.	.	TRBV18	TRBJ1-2	TGTGCCAGCTCGCCTGTAGCGGGGGCTAATGGCTACACCTTC	CASSPVAGANGYTF
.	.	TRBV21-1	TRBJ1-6	TGTGCCAGCAGCAAAGGGGGACAGGGGTTGGACCCTAATTCACCCCTCCACTTT	CASSKGGQGLDPNSPLHF
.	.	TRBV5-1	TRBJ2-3	TGCGCCAGCAGCTATGAGGGAGGCACCACAGATACGCAGTATTTT	CASSYEGGTTDTQYF
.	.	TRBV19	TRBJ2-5	TGTGCCAGTAGTATCGGGGAATCAACGGGCGAGACCCAGTACTTC	CASSIGESTGETQYF
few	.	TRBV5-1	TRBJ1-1	TGCGCCAGCAGCTTGACAGGGCTGAACACTGAAGCTTTCTTT	CASSLTGLNTEAFF
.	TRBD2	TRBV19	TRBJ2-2	TGTGCCAGTAGTACGGGACTAGCGGGAGGGGTCACCGGGGAGCTGTTTTTT	CASSTGLAGGVTGELFF
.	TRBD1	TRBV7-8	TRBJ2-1	TGTGCCAGCAGCCAGGGGGTTCCTTCCTACAATGAGCAGTTCTTC	CASSQGVPSYNEQFF
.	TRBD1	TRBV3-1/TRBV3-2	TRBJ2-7	TGTGCCAGCAGCCAGGGGACAGGGGGCTACGAGCAGTACTTC	CASSQGTGGYEQYF
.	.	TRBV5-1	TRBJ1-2	TGCGCCAGCAGCTTGGATCGTCCGGAGGATGGCTACACCTTC	CASSLDRPEDGYTF
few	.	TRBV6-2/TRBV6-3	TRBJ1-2	TGTGCCAGCAGTTTATCATACATAACCTATGGCTACACCTTC	CASSLSYITYGYTF
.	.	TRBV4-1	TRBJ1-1	TGCGCCAGCAGCCAGGAATGGACCGGGAGGTACACTGAAGCTTTCTTT	CASSQEWTGRYTEAFF
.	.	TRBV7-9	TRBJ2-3	TGTGCCAGCAGCCGCCGTGGGGGGACCACAGATACGCAGTATTTT	CASSRRGGTTDTQYF
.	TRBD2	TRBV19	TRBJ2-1	TGTGCCAGTAGTTCTAGCGGGCTGGGCCTACATGAGCAGTTCTTC	CASSSSGLGLHEQFF
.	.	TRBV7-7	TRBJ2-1	TGTGCCAGCAGCCCATCTAGGAGCTCCTACAATGAGCAGTTCTTC	CASSPSRSSYNEQFF
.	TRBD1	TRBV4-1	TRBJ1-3	TGCGCCAGCAGCCAAGTTGGGACAGGGGTGTTTGGAAACACCATATATTTT	CASSQVGTGVFGNTIYF
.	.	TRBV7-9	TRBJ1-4	TGTGCCAGCAGCCCCTATTCTGGGGCCAGGGCTAATGAAAAACTGTTTTTT	CASSPYSGARANEKLFF
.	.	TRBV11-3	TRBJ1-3	TGTGCCAGCAGCTTAACAGGGGGAAACACCATATATTTT	CASSLTGGNTIYF
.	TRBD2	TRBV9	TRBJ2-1	TGTGCCAGCAGCGCTAGCGGGGGCTCCTACAATGAGCAGTTCTTC	CASSASGGSYNEQFF
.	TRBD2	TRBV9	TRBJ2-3	TGTGCCAGCAGCGTAGCGAGCGGGGGGGCTACGCAGTATTTT	CASSVASGGATQYF
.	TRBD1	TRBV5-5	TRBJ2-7	TGTGCCAGCAGCTTTGGGACAGGGGCCCCACTCGAGCAGTACTTC	CASSFGTGAPLEQYF
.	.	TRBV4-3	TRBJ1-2	TGCGCCAGCAGCCAAGATAGGGGGTTTGTATCGGGCTACACCTTC	CASSQDRGFVSGYTF
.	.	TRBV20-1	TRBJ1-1	TGCAGTGTCCCCTTGGGAGGAGAAGCTTTCTTT	CSVPLGGEAFF
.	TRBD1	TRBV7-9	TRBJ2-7	TGTGCCAGCAGCTTAGCGAAGGGACAGAGCTCCTACGAGCAGTACTTC	CASSLAKGQSSYEQYF
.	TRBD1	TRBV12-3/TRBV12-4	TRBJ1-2	TGTGCCAGCAGGCCGACAGGGGGCTATGGCTACACCTTC	CASRPTGGYGYTF
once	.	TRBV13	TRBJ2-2	TGTGCCAGCAGCTTCCTTTTGAGCGGGTATCCCGGGGAGCTGTTTTTT	CASSFLLSGYPGELFF
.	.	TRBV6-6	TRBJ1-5	TGTGCCAGCAAATACGGGCAGGGTTTTAGTCAGCCCCAGCATTTT	CASKYGQGFSQPQHF
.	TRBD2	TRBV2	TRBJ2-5	TGTGCCACGACTAGCGGGAGGGAGGGAGAGACCCAGTACTTC	CATTSGREGETQYF
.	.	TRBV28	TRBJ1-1	TGTGCCAGCACCCTGGGCCGCACTGAAGCTTTCTTT	CASTLGRTEAFF
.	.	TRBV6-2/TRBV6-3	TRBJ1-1	TGTGCCAGCAGTTACGAACGGAGCACTGAAGCTTTCTTT	CASSYERSTEAFF